The 2 T cell receptor beta chains reported below all come from one sample, sequenced in a study of blood T cells in healthy people across ages. A second PCR of 7 to 11 cycles used a sample-barcoded 5' primer and a J-beta primer mix. TCRdb recomputed calls from the 5' RACE reads with MiXCR, one row per CDR3 protein. The sample lists some 940,000 distinct CDR3 sequences; 25% to 30% were seen once. These same records also appear under a second study, on T cells of mothers and their children.

Sequencing was done on a sample of blood. These receptors were obtained from a woman in her thirties or forties in good health.

In its sample, this clonotype was seen many times. The CDR3 protein is CSAGDTGFGEQYF. The CDR3 DNA sequence: TGCAGTGCTGGCGACACAGGGTTTGGCGAGCAGTACTTC. This rearrangement joins TRBV20-1 to TRBJ2-5; the D gene is possibly TRBD1 (6 bases). Near its end, the DNA agrees better with TRBJ2-7, so the J call may be wrong. CDR1 is DFQATT, CDR2 SNEGSKA, per germline (reference sequence). The CDR3 is 13 residues long.

This clonotype appeared many times. The chain joins TRBV7-2 to TRBJ1-2; TRBD1 agrees at 8 bases. CDR1 and CDR2 (germline): SGHTA, FQGNSA. J lost 7 bases, V lost 4 bases, and 8 bases had no gene match. CDR3 length equals 14 residues. The CDR3 sequence: CASSSGQDTRGYTF. In DNA form, the CDR3 reads TGTGCCAGCAGCTCGGGACAGGACACGCGTGGCTACACCTTC.